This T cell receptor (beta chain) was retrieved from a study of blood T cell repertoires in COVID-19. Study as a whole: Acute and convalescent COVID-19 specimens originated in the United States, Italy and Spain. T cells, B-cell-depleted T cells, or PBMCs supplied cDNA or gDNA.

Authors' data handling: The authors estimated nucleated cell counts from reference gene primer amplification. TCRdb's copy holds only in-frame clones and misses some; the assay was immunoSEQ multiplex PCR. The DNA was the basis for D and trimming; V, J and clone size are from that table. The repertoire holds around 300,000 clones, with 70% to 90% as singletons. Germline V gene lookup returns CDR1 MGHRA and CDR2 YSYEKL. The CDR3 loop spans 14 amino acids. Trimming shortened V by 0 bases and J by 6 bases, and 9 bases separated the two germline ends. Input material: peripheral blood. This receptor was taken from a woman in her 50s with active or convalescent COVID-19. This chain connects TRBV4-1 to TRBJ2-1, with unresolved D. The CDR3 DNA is TGCGCCAGCAGCCAAGATCGAGTACCCAATGAGCAGTTCTTC. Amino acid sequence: CASSQDRVPNEQFF.